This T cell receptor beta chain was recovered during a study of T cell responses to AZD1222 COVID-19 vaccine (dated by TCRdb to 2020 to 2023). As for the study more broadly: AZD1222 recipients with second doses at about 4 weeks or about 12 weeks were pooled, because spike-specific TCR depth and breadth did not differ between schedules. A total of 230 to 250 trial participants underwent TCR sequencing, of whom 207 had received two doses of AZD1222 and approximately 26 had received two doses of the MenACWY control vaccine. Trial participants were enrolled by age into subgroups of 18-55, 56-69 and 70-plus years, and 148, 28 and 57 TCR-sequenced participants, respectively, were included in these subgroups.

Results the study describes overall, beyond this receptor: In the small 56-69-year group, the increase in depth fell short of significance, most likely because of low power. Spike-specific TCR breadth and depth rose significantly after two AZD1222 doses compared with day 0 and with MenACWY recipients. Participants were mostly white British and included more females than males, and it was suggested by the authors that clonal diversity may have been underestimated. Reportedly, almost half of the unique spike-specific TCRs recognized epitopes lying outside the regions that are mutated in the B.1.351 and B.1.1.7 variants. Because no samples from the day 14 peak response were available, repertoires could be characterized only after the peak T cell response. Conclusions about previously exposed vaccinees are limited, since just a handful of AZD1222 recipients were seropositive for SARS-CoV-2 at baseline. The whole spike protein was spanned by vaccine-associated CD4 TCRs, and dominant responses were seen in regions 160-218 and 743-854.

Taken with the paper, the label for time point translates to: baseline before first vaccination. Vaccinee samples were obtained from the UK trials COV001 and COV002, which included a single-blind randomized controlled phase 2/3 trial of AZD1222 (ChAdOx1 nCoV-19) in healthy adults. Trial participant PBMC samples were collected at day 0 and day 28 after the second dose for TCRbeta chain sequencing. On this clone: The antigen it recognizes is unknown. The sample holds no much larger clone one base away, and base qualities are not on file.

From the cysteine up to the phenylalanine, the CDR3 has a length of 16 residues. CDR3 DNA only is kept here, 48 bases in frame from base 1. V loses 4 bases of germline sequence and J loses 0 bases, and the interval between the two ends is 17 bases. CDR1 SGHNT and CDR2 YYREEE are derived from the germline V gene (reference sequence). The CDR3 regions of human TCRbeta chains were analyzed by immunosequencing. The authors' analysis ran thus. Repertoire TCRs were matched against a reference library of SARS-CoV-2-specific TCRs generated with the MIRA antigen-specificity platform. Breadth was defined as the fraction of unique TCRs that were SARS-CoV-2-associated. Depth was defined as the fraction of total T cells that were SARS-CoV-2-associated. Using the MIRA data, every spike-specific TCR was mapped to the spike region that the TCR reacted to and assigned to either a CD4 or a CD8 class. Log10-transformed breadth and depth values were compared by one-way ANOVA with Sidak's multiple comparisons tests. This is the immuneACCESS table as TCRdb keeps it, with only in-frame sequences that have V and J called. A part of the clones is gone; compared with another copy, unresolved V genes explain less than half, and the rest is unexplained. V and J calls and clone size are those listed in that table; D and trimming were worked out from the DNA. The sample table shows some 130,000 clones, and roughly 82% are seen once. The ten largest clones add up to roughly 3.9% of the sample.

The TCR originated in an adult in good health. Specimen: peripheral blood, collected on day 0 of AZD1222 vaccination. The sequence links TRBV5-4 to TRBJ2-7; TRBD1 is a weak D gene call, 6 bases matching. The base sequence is TGTGCCAGCAGCACGAGGGCAGGGGACGGCTCCTACGAGCAGTACTTC. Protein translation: CASSTRAGDGSYEQYF.